What follows are 26 T cell receptor beta chains derived from one specimen sequenced in a study of T cell changes during pregnancy in multiple sclerosis. Repertoires were generated with immunoSEQ multiplex PCR, while TCRdb's copy carries only in-frame clones and drops some. The sample includes under 55,000 clones, approximately 94% of them seen just once. The sequencing used CD4+ T cells from peripheral blood mononuclear cells, collected in the third trimester of pregnancy. These TCRs come from a female donor with multiple sclerosis, enrolled in a pregnancy study.

The genes are TRBV5-1 and TRBJ2-1; D is unresolved. The V and J ends lost 1 base and 0 bases respectively, with 8 bases between them. The CDR3 has 15 amino acids. The germline gives CDR1 SGHRS, CDR2 YFSETQ. The CDR3 loop reads CASSLHESSYNEQFF. Here the CDR3 DNA reads TGCGCCAGCAGCTTGCACGAGAGCTCCTACAATGAGCAGTTCTTC.

The chain combines TRBV27 with TRBJ2-3, with D unclear. Germline loops: CDR1 MNHEY, CDR2 SMNVEV (reference sequence). The CDR3 is made up of 16 amino acids. Between the trimmed V and J ends, which lost 3 bases and 3 bases, there was a span of 16 bases. CDR3 DNA: TGTGCCAGCAGTTTCCTAGGTGGTGAGGAAACAGATACGCAGTATTTT. This sequence encodes CASSFLGGEETDTQYF.

The J gene is TRBJ2-5, the V gene TRBV7-9; 9 bases align to TRBD1. With 1 base clipped from V and 6 bases from J, the junction kept 3 bases outside the gene matches. The CDR3 sequence is 14 residues long. The V gene's germline CDR1 is SEHNR and CDR2 FQNEAQ (reference sequence). The CDR3 sequence is CASSLEGQGQTQYF. The DNA for the CDR3 is TGTGCCAGCAGCTTAGAGGGACAGGGACAGACCCAGTACTTC.

The rearrangement links TRBV27 to TRBJ2-3, with 15 bases aligning to TRBD2. The CDR3 contains 16 residues. J gave up 4 bases and V 6 bases, and 5 bases lay outside the gene matches. Germline CDR1 and CDR2: MNHEY and SMNVEV (reference sequence). CDR3: CASSARTSGRADTQYF. The CDR3 coding sequence is TGTGCCAGCAGCGCCAGGACTAGCGGGAGGGCAGATACGCAGTATTTT.

This rearrangement joins TRBV7-8 to TRBJ1-1; D gene uncertain. Germline V CDR1 and CDR2: SGHVS, FQNEAQ. The CDR3 totals 14 residues. The germline V and J ends were trimmed by 6 bases and 6 bases, with 17 bases remaining between them. Here the CDR3 DNA reads TGTGCCAGCAGACCCTATGTTAGTCGTGCTGAAGCTTTCTTT. The encoded protein is CASRPYVSRAEAFF.

The CDR3 nucleotides read TGCGCCAGCAGCTTGGGAGGAACCGGAGAAAAACTGTTTTTT. Translated, it gives CASSLGGTGEKLFF. V gene TRBV5-1 combines with J gene TRBJ1-4; no firm D call. The V end lost 0 bases, the J end lost 8 bases, and 11 bases lay between the germline ends. CDR3 length: 14 amino acids. Germline CDR1 reads SGHRS; CDR2 reads YFSETQ. The full variable domain, in which reference TRBV5-1 and TRBJ1-4 provide the parts outside the CDR3, is KAGVTQTPRYLIKTRGQQVTLSCSPISGHRSVSWYQQTPGQGLQFLFEYFSETQRNKGNFPGRFSGRQFSNSRSEMNVSTLELGDSALYLCASSLGGTGEKLFFGSGTQLSVL.

In nucleotides, the CDR3 is TGTGCCAGCAGCCCCTACAATTCAGGGGGCACTGAAGCTTTCTTT. This translates into CASSPYNSGGTEAFF. The J gene is TRBJ1-1, the V gene TRBV7-6; 7 bases are shared with TRBD1. Germline V gene sequence: CDR1 SGHVS, CDR2 FNYEAQ. V gave up 5 bases and J gave up 4 bases; unmatched junction bases: 10. The CDR3 length is 15 residues.

The chain is built from TRBV18 and TRBJ2-7; D might be TRBD2 (6 bases). The V end was cut by 2 bases, the J end by 0 bases, with 14 bases between. The germline gives CDR1 KGHSH, CDR2 LQKENI. This CDR3 is 16 amino acids long. This chain's CDR3 is CASSPLSGSSSYEQYF. The DNA of the CDR3 is TGTGCCAGCTCACCATTGAGCGGGTCCTCCTCCTACGAGCAGTACTTC. The complete variable domain, with remaining parts taken from reference TRBV18 and TRBJ2-7, reads NAGVMQNPRHLVRRRGQEARLRCSPMKGHSHVYWYRQLPEEGLKFMVYLQKENIIDESGMPKERFSAEFPKEGPSILRIQQVVRGDSAAYFCASSPLSGSSSYEQYFGPGTRLTVT.

The rearrangement joins TRBV5-1 to TRBJ2-5; 8 nucleotides match TRBD2. The CDR3 is 16 residues long. The V gene end was trimmed by 0 bases and the J gene end by 1 base; junction bases not matched to a gene: 5. The germline V gene has CDR1 SGHRS and CDR2 YFSETQ. DNA of the CDR3: TGCGCCAGCAGCTTGGTCGGCGGGGGGTCCCAAGAGACCCAGTACTTC. As protein: CASSLVGGGSQETQYF.

The J gene is TRBJ1-1, the V gene TRBV28; D unclear. Germline CDR1 reads MDHEN; CDR2 reads SYDVKM. This CDR3 has 11 residues. V was trimmed by 4 bases and J by 4 bases, leaving 4 bases between them. CDR3: CASSWSTEAFF. CDR3 sequence (DNA): TGTGCCAGCAGTTGGAGCACTGAAGCTTTCTTT.

The V gene is TRBV29-1, the J gene TRBJ1-2, with D unresolved. Germline V gene sequence: CDR1 SQVTM, CDR2 ANQGSEA. The CDR3 contains 15 residues. Deletions cut 3 bases from V and 4 bases from J, with 18 bases between. For the CDR3, the DNA is TGCAGCGTTGACGTAGATAAAAATGGTGGCTATGGCTACACCTTC. Translating gives CSVDVDKNGGYGYTF. The full variable domain, completed using reference TRBV29-1 and TRBJ1-2, is SAVISQKPSRDICQRGTSLTIQCQVDSQVTMMFWYRQQPGQSLTLIATANQGSEATYESGFVIDKFPISRPNLTFSTLTVSNMSPEDSSIYLCSVDVDKNGGYGYTFGSGTRLTVV.

V and J are TRBV27 and TRBJ2-1; perhaps TRBD2 as D (5 bases). The CDR3 runs 17 residues. The V end lost 2 bases, the J end lost 4 bases, and 18 bases lay between the germline ends. Germline V lookup: CDR1 MNHEY, CDR2 SMNVEV (reference sequence). CDR3 in amino acids: CASSLGGTRPGYNEQFF. The CDR3 region has the DNA TGTGCCAGCAGTTTAGGAGGAACGAGGCCTGGGTACAATGAGCAGTTCTTC.

V and J are TRBV19 and TRBJ2-7, with 9 bases fitting TRBD1. The V gene's germline CDR1 is LNHDA and CDR2 SQIVND (reference sequence). The junction had 7 bases not matched to a gene; V was cut back by 0 bases and J by 7 bases. The CDR3 has 15 amino acids. CDR3 loop: CASSIDRTGAREQYF. CDR3 DNA: TGTGCCAGTAGTATAGACCGGACAGGGGCGAGGGAGCAGTACTTC.

In its sample, this clone was seen once. In DNA form, the CDR3 reads TGTGCCAGCAGCGGAGACAGACAGGGTCGGAATTCACCCCTCCACTTT. Its translation: CASSGDRQGRNSPLHF. This chain joins TRBV11-3 and TRBJ1-6, with TRBD1 matching 7 bases. V lost 5 bases to trimming and J lost 7 bases; unmatched junction nucleotides: 11. CDR1 is SGHNT and CDR2 is YENEEA in the germline V gene. The CDR3 length is 16 residues.

This chain connects TRBV14 to TRBJ2-3; 10 bases are shared with TRBD2. The J segment lost 0 bases and the V segment lost 4 bases, leaving 7 bases of the junction unmatched. This CDR3 spans 17 amino acids. Germline V CDR1 and CDR2: SGHDN, FVKESK. CDR3 sequence: CASSRLAGGLSTDTQYF. DNA of the CDR3: TGTGCCAGCAGCCGTTTAGCGGGAGGCCTCAGCACAGATACGCAGTATTTT.

V gene TRBV18 combines with J gene TRBJ2-1; 10 bases are a match to TRBD2. The CDR3 spans 15 residues. V was clipped by 6 bases and J by 3 bases; unmatched bases: 5. CDR1 KGHSH and CDR2 LQKENI come from the germline V gene. CDR3 DNA: TGTGCCAGCTCTCCCATAGCGGGGGGCTACAATGAGCAGTTCTTC. It specifies CASSPIAGGYNEQFF.

V is TRBV5-5 and J is TRBJ2-1; 8 bases map to TRBD1. The V gene's germline CDR1 is SGHKS and CDR2 YYEKEE (reference sequence). V dropped 5 bases and J dropped 5; count of bases not matched to a gene: 9. This CDR3 has 15 amino acids. The CDR3 DNA reads as TGTGCCAGCAGTCTATTGGACAGGGCAAACAATGAGCAGTTCTTC. The encoded protein is CASSLLDRANNEQFF.

In this sample, this clone turned up once. The chain employs TRBV10-1 and TRBJ1-5, with TRBD1 as a possible D gene (5 bases). CDR1 WNHNN and CDR2 SYGVQD come from the germline V gene (reference sequence). Between the trimmed V and J ends, which lost 3 bases and 4 bases, there was a span of 19 bases. The CDR3 length is 17 residues. CDR3: CASSDPPGGRFNQPQHF. For the CDR3, the DNA is TGCGCCAGCAGTGATCCCCCCGGGGGTAGATTTAATCAGCCCCAGCATTTT.

The chain is built from TRBV11-2 and TRBJ1-1, with 10 bases fitting TRBD1. The CDR3 loop spans 13 amino acids. Looked up from germline, CDR1 is SGHAT and CDR2 is FQNNGV. V gave up 4 bases and J gave up 8 bases; unmatched junction bases: 4. The CDR3 DNA follows: TGTGCCAGCAGCTCAGACAGGGGGCTGGAAGCTTTCTTT. It is translated as CASSSDRGLEAFF. Full variable domain (rest looked up from reference TRBV11-2 and TRBJ1-1): EAGVAQSPRYKIIEKRQSVAFWCNPISGHATLYWYQQILGQGPKLLIQFQNNGVVDDSQLPKDRFSAERLKGVDSTLKIQPAKLEDSAVYLCASSSDRGLEAFFGQGTRLTVV.

The gene calls are TRBV12-2 and TRBJ1-6; TRBD1 was called by the table and not checked on the DNA. TRBV12-2 is marked as a pseudogene. The CDR3 has 22 residues. DNA for the CDR3: TGTGCAAGTCGCCCCCGGGCCGCCAGGGTCCAGCCTACTTGCTCCTATAATTCACCCCTCCACTTT. This translates into CASRPRAARVQPTCSYNSPLHF.

V is TRBV19 and J is TRBJ2-3, with TRBD1 matching 12 bases. There are 16 residues in the CDR3. Germline V gives CDR1 LNHDA, CDR2 SQIVND (reference sequence). V trimming: 3 bases; J trimming: 0 bases; junction bases outside the gene matches: 1. This CDR3 is CASSMGQGASTDTQYF. The CDR3 coding sequence is TGTGCCAGTAGTATGGGACAGGGGGCCAGCACAGATACGCAGTATTTT.

The chain uses TRBV9 and TRBJ2-2; 10 bases are a match to TRBD2. The CDR3 loop spans 16 amino acids. CDR1 SGDLS and CDR2 YYNGEE come from the germline V gene. Unmatched junction bases numbered 6, after V lost 4 bases and J lost 3 bases. CDR3: CASSFLLAGHTGELFF. Written as DNA, the CDR3 is TGTGCCAGCAGCTTCTTACTAGCGGGACACACCGGGGAGCTGTTTTTT. The full variable domain, completed using reference TRBV9 and TRBJ2-2, is DSGVTQTPKHLITATGQRVTLRCSPRSGDLSVYWYQQSLDQGLQFLIQYYNGEERAKGNILERFSAQQFPDLHSELNLSSLELGDSALYFCASSFLLAGHTGELFFGEGSRLTVL.

J is TRBJ2-7 and V is TRBV2; a possible D gene is TRBD2 (5 bases). Trimming cost V 6 bases and J 9 bases, with 18 bases left between them. There are 13 residues in the CDR3. Looked up from germline, CDR1 is SNHLY and CDR2 is FYNNEI. This CDR3 reads CASRSGGGIAQYF. The DNA of the CDR3 is TGTGCCAGCAGATCAGGAGGAGGTATAGCGCAGTACTTC.

The gene calls are TRBV4-1 and TRBJ2-2; 9 bases map to TRBD2. J lost 5 bases, V lost 2 bases, and 3 bases had no gene match. CDR3 length: 15 amino acids. Germline CDR1 is MGHRA and CDR2 is YSYEKL. Here the CDR3 reads CASSQPTSGTGELFF. CDR3 coding DNA: TGCGCCAGCAGCCAACCGACTAGCGGAACCGGGGAGCTGTTTTTT.

This rearrangement joins TRBV6-6 to TRBJ2-2; tentatively, D is TRBD2 (5 bases). V was shortened by 0 bases and J by 9 bases, with 17 bases between the two germline ends. This CDR3 spans 16 amino acids. Germline assignment: CDR1 MNHNY and CDR2 SVGAGI (reference sequence). The chain's CDR3 is CASSYSSGMGIRELFF. The CDR3 nucleotides read TGTGCCAGCAGTTACTCAAGCGGAATGGGAATCCGGGAGCTGTTTTTT.

The rearrangement joins TRBV7-9 to TRBJ2-6, with a weak D call TRBD2 (5 bases). V lost 5 bases and J lost 0, with 17 bases in between. Germline CDR1 reads SEHNR; CDR2 reads FQNEAQ (reference sequence). CDR3 length equals 18 residues. CDR3 nucleotides: TGTGCCAGCAGCGTCCCCCCGGCCGGGATCTCTGGGGCCAACGTCCTGACTTTC. Its translation: CASSVPPAGISGANVLTF. The whole variable domain, filled in from reference TRBV7-9 and TRBJ2-6, reads DTGVSQNPRHKITKRGQNVTFRCDPISEHNRLYWYRQTLGQGPEFLTYFQNEAQLEKSRLLSDRFSAERPKGSFSTLEIQRTEQGDSAMYLCASSVPPAGISGANVLTFGAGSRLTVL.